A single T cell receptor (beta chain) is shown here with its context. What it binds is unknown. This sample was included in a study of T cells in localized non-small cell lung cancer. Broader study findings: Owing to sequencing of a solitary tumor region, heterogeneity cannot be discounted.

Produced via immunoSEQ multiplex PCR; TCRdb's table is partial and in-frame only. In the table there are about 52,000 clones, roughly 80% of which are singletons. The length of the CDR3 is 16 residues. Germline loops: CDR1 SNHLY, CDR2 FYNNEI. Losses at the gene ends were 7 bases for V and 0 bases for J; bases not matched to a gene: 8. The genes are TRBV2 and TRBJ2-7, with 11 nucleotides matching TRBD1. The source material was PBMCs, sampled before any cancer treatment. This receptor was obtained from a woman between 40 and 69 years old with stage II lung adenocarcinoma. CDR3 sequence reads: CASKGTGGTNSYEQYF. DNA of the CDR3: TGTGCCAGCAAAGGGACAGGGGGTACGAACTCCTACGAGCAGTACTTC.